This T cell receptor (beta chain) stems from a study of cytomegalovirus exposure and HLA in healthy donors. V lost 0 bases to trimming and J lost 6 bases, with 8 bases between them. Looked up from germline, CDR1 is LNHDA and CDR2 is SQIVND (reference sequence). There are 14 residues in the CDR3. 60 Vbeta and 13 Jbeta primers were used in PCR. Using immunoSEQ multiplex PCR, the repertoire was profiled, and TCRdb retains in-frame clones only, with some absent. The sample consists of about 130,000 clones, approximately 82% of them appearing once. The chain couples TRBV19 to TRBJ2-2; no clear D. This receptor was obtained from a man aged 35-49 years in good health and CMV-seronegative. The material sequenced was PBMCs. The CDR3 sequence: CASSIDVFAGELFF. CDR3 DNA sequence: TGTGCCAGTAGTATAGATGTCTTCGCCGGGGAGCTGTTTTTT.